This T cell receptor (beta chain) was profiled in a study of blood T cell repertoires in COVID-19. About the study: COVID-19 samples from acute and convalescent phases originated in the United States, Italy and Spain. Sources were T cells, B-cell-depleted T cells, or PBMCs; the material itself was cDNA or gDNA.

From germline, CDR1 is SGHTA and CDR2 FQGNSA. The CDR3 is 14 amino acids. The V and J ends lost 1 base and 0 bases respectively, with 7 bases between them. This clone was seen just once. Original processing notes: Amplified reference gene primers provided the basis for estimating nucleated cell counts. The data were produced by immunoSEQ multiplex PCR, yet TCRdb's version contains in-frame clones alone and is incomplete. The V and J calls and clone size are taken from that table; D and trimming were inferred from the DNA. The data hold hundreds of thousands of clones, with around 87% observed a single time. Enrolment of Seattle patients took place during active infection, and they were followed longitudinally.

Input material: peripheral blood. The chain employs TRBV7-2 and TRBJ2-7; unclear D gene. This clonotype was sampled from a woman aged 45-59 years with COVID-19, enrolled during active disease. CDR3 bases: TGTGCCAGCAGCTTAGGCCCCAGCTCCTACGAGCAGTACTTC. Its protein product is CASSLGPSSYEQYF.